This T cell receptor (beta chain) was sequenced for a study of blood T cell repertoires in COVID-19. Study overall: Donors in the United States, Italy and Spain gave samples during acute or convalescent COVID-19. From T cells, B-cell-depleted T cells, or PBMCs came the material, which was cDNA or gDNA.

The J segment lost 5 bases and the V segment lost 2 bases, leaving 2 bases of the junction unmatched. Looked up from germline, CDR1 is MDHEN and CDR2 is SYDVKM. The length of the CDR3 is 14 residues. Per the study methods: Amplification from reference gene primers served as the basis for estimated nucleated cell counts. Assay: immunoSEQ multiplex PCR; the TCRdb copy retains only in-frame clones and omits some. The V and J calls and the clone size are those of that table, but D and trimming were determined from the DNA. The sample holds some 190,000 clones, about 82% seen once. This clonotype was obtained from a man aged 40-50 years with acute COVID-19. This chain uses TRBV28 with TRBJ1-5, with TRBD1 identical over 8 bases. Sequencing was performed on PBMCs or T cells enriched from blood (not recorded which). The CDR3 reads CASSLRTGHQPQHF. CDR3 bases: TGTGCCAGCAGTTTAAGGACAGGGCATCAGCCCCAGCATTTT.